This TCR beta chain was identified in a study of T-cell reconstitution after alpha-beta-depleted transplantation in children. Findings of the study overall: About two months after transplant, alpha-beta T cells reportedly came from several hundred expanded graft clones. Newly produced T cells mostly provided counts and TCRbeta diversity after one year, as hyperexpanded clones declined.

Points on this clonotype: Its antigen is currently unknown. This may come from a read error, since a much larger clone is one base off.

The CDR3 length is 14 residues. Preparation of the TCRbeta library was carried out with unique molecular identifiers. TCRdb re-analysed the PCR reads in MiXCR, keeping a single row per CDR3 protein. The data show under 850,000 distinct CDR3 sequences, with 10% to 15% seen just once and roughly 0.84% held by the top ten. This sequence was found in a girl aged 2 to 9 with congenital amegakaryocytic thrombocytopenia, due to receive a stem cell transplant. The chain employs TRBV12-3 or TRBV12-4 and TRBJ1-4; 7 bases map to TRBD1. Source: PBMCs, taken before TCRalphabeta/CD19-depleted stem cell transplant. In DNA form, the CDR3 reads TGTGCCAGCAGAGGGGGCAGGGGAGATGAAAAACTGCTTTTT. Amino acids: CASRGGRGDEKLLF.